This passage covers 3 T cell receptor beta chains from one sample sequenced in a study of blood T cell repertoires in COVID-19. Measured with immunoSEQ multiplex PCR; TCRdb has only the in-frame clones, and not every one. This sample has roughly 180,000 clones, with approximately 89% found just once. Material: peripheral blood. Receptor source: a woman in her sixties or seventies with acute or convalescent COVID-19.

The chain uses TRBV28 and TRBJ1-5; TRBD1 might be the D (5 bases). Trimming took 7 bases from V and 4 from J, leaving 11 bases between them. CDR3 length: 13 residues. CDR1 and CDR2 from the germline V gene are MDHEN and SYDVKM. The CDR3 loop is CASNSGKNQPQHF. The CDR3 DNA reads TGTGCCAGCAACTCAGGGAAGAATCAGCCCCAGCATTTT.

This clone was found once. The rearrangement links TRBV5-5 to TRBJ1-6; D might be TRBD1 (6 bases). The germline V gene has CDR1 SGHKS and CDR2 YYEKEE (reference sequence). This CDR3 region has 15 residues. The V gene lost 1 base and the J gene lost 5 bases, with 10 bases spanning the gap. In DNA, the CDR3 is TGTGCCAGCAGCTTGACTCGACAGGATAATTCACCCCTCCACTTT. Translating it yields CASSLTRQDNSPLHF.

The rearrangement uses TRBV6-1 and TRBJ1-2; the D is unclear. The CDR3 is 14 residues long. Per germline, CDR1 MNHNS and CDR2 SASEGT. Between the trimmed V and J ends, which lost 0 bases and 6 bases, there was a span of 11 bases. The chain's CDR3 is CASSEAASAHGYTF. In DNA form, the CDR3 reads TGTGCCAGCAGTGAAGCGGCCAGCGCACATGGCTACACCTTC.